The count of the clone carrying this TCR beta chain is one. Its target is not known. The TCR alpha and TCR beta cDNA libraries, bearing sample barcodes and UMIs, were generated by 5'RACE using constant-segment primers. TCRdb reanalysed the 5' RACE reads using MiXCR and keeps one entry per CDR3 protein. In the table there are hundreds of thousands of distinct CDR3 sequences, roughly 18% of which are singletons. This sample was included in a study of T-cell memory formation after mild COVID-19. Study outcomes and limitations: Later expanders leaned CD4+, whereas clones that contracted between day 15 and 85 were balanced CD4/CD8. The authors did not confirm SARS-CoV-2 specificity of second-wave clones peaking day 37.

The CDR3 has 13 residues. Germline CDR1 MNHEY, CDR2 SVGAGI. Trimming took off 6 bases at V and 5 bases at J, with 12 bases between the two ends. This sequence originates from an adult woman who had mild COVID-19 (a few samples of this study predate the infection). Cell type and time point are not known. What was sequenced was PBMCs or a T cell subset sorted from them (not recorded which). This rearrangement joins TRBV6-5 to TRBJ2-3; D is perhaps TRBD1 or TRBD2 (5 bases each). CDR3 nucleotide sequence: TGTGCCAGCAGCCACGGGGCCTTAGATACGCAGTATTTT. This gives the protein CASSHGALDTQYF.